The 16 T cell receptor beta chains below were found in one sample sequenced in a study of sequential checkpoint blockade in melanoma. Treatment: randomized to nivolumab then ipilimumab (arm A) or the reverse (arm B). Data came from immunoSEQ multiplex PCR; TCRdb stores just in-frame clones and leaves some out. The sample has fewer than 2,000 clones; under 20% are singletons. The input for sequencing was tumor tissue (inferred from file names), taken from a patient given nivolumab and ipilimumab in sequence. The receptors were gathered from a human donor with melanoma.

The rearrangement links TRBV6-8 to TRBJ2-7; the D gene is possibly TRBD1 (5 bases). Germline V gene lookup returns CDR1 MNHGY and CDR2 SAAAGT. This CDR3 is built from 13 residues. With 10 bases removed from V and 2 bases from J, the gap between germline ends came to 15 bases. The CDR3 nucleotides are TGTGCCATCAGGGCGACGGCGACCTACGAGCAGTACTTC. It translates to CAIRATATYEQYF.

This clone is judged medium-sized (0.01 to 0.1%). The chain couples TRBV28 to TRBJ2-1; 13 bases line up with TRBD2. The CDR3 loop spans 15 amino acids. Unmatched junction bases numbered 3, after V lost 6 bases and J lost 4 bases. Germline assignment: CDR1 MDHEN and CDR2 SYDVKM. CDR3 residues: CASRLTSGGYNEQFF. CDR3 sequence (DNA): TGTGCCAGCAGACTGACTAGCGGGGGGTACAATGAGCAGTTCTTC.

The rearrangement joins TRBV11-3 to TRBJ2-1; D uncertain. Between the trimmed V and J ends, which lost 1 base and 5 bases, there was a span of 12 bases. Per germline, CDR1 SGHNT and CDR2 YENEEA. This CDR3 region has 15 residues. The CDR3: CASSLGDHLNNEQFF. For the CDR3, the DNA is TGTGCCAGCAGCTTAGGGGATCACCTTAACAATGAGCAGTTCTTC.

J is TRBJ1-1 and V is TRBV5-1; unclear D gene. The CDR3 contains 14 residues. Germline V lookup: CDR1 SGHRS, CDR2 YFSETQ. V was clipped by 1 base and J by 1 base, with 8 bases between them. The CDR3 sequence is CASSLFGQNTEAFF. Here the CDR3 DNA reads TGCGCCAGCAGCTTGTTTGGTCAGAACACTGAAGCTTTCTTT.

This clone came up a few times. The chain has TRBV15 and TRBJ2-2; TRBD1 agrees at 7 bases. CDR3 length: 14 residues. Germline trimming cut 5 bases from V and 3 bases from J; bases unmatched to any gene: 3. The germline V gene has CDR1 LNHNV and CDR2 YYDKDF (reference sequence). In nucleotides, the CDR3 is TGTGCCACCAGCCATACAGGGGACACCGGGGAGCTGTTTTTT. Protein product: CATSHTGDTGELFF.

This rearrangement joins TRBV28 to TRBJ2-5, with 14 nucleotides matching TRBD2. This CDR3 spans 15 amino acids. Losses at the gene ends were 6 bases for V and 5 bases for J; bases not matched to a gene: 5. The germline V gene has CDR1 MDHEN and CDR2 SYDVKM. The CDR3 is CASRGTSGRVETQYF. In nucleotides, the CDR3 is TGTGCCAGCAGGGGGACTAGCGGGAGAGTTGAGACCCAGTACTTC.

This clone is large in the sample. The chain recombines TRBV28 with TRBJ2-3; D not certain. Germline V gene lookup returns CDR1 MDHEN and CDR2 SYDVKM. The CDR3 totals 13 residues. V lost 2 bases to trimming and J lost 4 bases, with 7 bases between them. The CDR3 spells CASSLVFSDTQYF. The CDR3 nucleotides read TGTGCCAGCAGTTTAGTTTTCTCAGATACGCAGTATTTT. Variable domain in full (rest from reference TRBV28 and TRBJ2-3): DVKVTQSSRYLVKRTGEKVFLECVQDMDHENMFWYRQDPGLGLRLIYFSYDVKMKEKGDIPEGYSVSREKKERFSLILESASTNQTSMYLCASSLVFSDTQYFGPGTRLTVL.

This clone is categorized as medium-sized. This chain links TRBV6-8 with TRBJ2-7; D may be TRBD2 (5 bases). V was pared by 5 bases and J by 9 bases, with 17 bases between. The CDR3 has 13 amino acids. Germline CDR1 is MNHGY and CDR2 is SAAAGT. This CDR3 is CASSPDRGLGQYF. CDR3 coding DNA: TGTGCCAGCAGTCCCGATCGGGGTCTTGGGCAGTACTTC.

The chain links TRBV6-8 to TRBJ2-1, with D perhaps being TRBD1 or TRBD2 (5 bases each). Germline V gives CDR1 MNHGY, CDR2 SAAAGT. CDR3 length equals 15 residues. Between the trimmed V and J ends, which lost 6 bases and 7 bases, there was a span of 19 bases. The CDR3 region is CASRLEPRGLNEQFF. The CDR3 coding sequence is TGTGCCAGCAGACTAGAGCCTAGGGGCCTGAATGAGCAGTTCTTC.

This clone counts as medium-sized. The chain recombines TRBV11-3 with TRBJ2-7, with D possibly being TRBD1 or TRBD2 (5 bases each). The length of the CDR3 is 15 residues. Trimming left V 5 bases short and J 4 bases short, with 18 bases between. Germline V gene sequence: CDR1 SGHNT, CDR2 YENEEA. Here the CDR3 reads CASSEDPGRNYEQYF. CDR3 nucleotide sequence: TGTGCCAGCAGCGAAGATCCGGGACGGAATTACGAGCAGTACTTC.

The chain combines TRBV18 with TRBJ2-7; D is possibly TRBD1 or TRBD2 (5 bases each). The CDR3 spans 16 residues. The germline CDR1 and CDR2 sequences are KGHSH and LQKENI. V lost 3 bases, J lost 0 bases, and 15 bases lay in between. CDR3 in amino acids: CASSPSWSGASYEQYF. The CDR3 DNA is TGTGCCAGCTCACCGTCCTGGTCCGGGGCCTCCTACGAGCAGTACTTC.

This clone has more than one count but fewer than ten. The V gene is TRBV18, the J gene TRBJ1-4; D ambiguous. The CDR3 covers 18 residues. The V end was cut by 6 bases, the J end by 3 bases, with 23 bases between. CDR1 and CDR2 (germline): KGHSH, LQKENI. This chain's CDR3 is CASSRTSLNEEPNEKLFF. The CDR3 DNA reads TGTGCCAGCTCCCGCACCTCCTTGAACGAGGAGCCTAATGAAAAACTGTTTTTT.

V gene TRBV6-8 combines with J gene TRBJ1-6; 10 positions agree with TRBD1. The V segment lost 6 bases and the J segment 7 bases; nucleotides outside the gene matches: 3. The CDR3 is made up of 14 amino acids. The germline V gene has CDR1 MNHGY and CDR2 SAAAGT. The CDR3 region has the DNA TGTGCCAGCAGGACAGGGGGCAGGAATTCACCCCTCCACTTT. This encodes CASRTGGRNSPLHF.

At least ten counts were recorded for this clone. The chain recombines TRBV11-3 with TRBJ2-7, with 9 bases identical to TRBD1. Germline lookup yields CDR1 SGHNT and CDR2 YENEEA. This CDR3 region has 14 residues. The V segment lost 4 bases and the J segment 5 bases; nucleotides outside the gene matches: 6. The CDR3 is CASSSQRTGDEQYF. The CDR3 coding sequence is TGTGCCAGCAGCTCCCAGAGGACAGGGGACGAGCAGTACTTC.

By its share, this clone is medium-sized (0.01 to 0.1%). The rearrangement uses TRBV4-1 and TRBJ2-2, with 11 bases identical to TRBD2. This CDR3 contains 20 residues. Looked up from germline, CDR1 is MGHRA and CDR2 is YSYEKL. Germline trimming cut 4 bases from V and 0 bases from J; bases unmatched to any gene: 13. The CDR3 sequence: CASSPRYTSGSNANTGELFF. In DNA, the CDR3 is TGCGCCAGCAGCCCAAGATATACTAGCGGGAGTAACGCGAACACCGGGGAGCTGTTTTTT.

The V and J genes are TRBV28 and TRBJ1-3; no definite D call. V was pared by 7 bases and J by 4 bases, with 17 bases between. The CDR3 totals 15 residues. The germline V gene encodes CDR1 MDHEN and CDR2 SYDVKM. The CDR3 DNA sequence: TGTGCCAGCACCTTTCCGGGCGGGTCCGGAAACACCATATATTTT. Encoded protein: CASTFPGGSGNTIYF.